This is a list of T cell receptor beta chains from one sample in a study of T cell responses to AZD1222 COVID-19 vaccine. This table comes from immunoSEQ multiplex PCR, and its TCRdb copy is limited to in-frame clones, with some not included. The sample lists 80,000 or so clones, about 89% occurring once. This material consisted of peripheral blood, taken on day 0 of MenACWY control vaccination. These receptors came from an adult in good health. The CDR3 runs from the conserved cysteine through the conserved F or W. The order of the fields is J gene, V gene, D gene, clone size, CDR3 DNA, CDR3 protein. A D gene is named only where the DNA matches it firmly. The size field is filled for only some rows; it gives once, few, many or a size class.

>TRBJ2-7|TRBV3-1/TRBV3-2|.|once
TGTGCCAGCAGCCAGATGGACTACGAGCAGTACTTC
CASSQMDYEQYF
>TRBJ2-4|TRBV19|TRBD2|once
TGTGCCAGTAAAGGGTGGACGGGAGGGAGGAACATTCAGTACTTC
CASKGWTGGRNIQYF
>TRBJ2-1|TRBV6-2/TRBV6-3|.|.
TGTGCCAGCAGTCAGGGTGTTAGCTCCTACAATGAGCAGTTCTTC
CASSQGVSSYNEQFF
>TRBJ1-4|TRBV19|.|.
TGTGCCTTAAGGGGGGATTCCGAAAAACTGTTTTTT
CALRGDSEKLFF
>TRBJ1-3|TRBV10-2|TRBD1|once
TGCGCCAGCAGTGAGTCGACTCCAACAGGGGGCAAAAACACCATATATTTT
CASSESTPTGGKNTIYF
>TRBJ2-4|TRBV19|TRBD2|.
TGTGCCAGTAGTACGAGAGCCGGACTAGCGGTCGCCGGTGGAAACATTCAGTACTTC
CASSTRAGLAVAGGNIQYF
>TRBJ2-2|TRBV10-1|.|few
TGCGCCACCGTCGACAGGTCCGGGGAGCTGTTTTTT
CATVDRSGELFF
>TRBJ1-4|TRBV2|TRBD1|.
TGTGCCAGCAGGACAGGGAATGAAAAACTGTTTTTT
CASRTGNEKLFF
>TRBJ2-3|TRBV7-2|TRBD1|.
TGTGCCAGCAGCTCTAGAGGGGGCAGGGGCACAGATACGCAGTATTTT
CASSSRGGRGTDTQYF
>TRBJ1-2|TRBV5-6|.|once
TGTGCCAGCAGCTCTCTGGGACCGCTCTATGGCTACACCTTC
CASSSLGPLYGYTF
>TRBJ1-4|TRBV7-9|.|.
TGTGCCAGCAGCTCACTACTGAATGAAAAACTGTTTTTT
CASSSLLNEKLFF
>TRBJ2-7|TRBV19|TRBD1|.
TGTGCCAGTAGTGTCGGACAGGGCATGCCCTACGAGCAGTACTTC
CASSVGQGMPYEQYF
>TRBJ1-5|TRBV28|TRBD1|.
TGTGCCAGCAGTTTAGGGCCAGGGGGCTATAGCAATCAGCCCCAGCATTTT
CASSLGPGGYSNQPQHF
>TRBJ2-1|TRBV5-1|TRBD2|.
TGCGCCAGCAGCCCCTCTAGCGGAGGCTACAATGAGCAGTTCTTC
CASSPSSGGYNEQFF
>TRBJ2-7|TRBV6-5|.|.
TGTGCCAGCAGTTTTCAGGGGACCAGCTACGAGCAGTACTTC
CASSFQGTSYEQYF
>TRBJ2-2|TRBV6-5|TRBD2|few
TGTGCCAGCAGGGCTAGCGGGAGCCTCGGGGAGCTGTTTTTT
CASRASGSLGELFF
>TRBJ2-7|TRBV30|TRBD1|.
TGTGCCTGGAGTGTCCCGGGACAGGGTTTGCACGAGCAGTACTTC
CAWSVPGQGLHEQYF
>TRBJ1-1|TRBV2|.|.
TGTGCCAGCGCGGCTGGACAGCTGAACACTGAAGCTTTCTTT
CASAAGQLNTEAFF
>TRBJ2-6|TRBV14|TRBD2|.
TGTGCCAGCAGCCGAAGCGTAGGGAGCGGGGGCTCTGGGGCCAACGTCCTGACTTTC
CASSRSVGSGGSGANVLTF
>TRBJ2-1|TRBV5-6|TRBD2|.
TGTGCCAGCCTCGGGACTAGCGGGAGTAATGAGCAGTTCTTC
CASLGTSGSNEQFF
>TRBJ1-1|TRBV9|.|.
TGTGCCAGCAGCGCGCGACTCTTGAACACTGAAGCTTTCTTT
CASSARLLNTEAFF
>TRBJ2-7|TRBV27|TRBD1|.
TGTGCCAGCAGTATACTGACAGGGGCCCACGAGCAGTACTTC
CASSILTGAHEQYF
>TRBJ1-2|TRBV30|TRBD1|.
TGTGCCTGGAGTGCCCGGGACAGCCAAAGTTATGGCTACACCTTC
CAWSARDSQSYGYTF
>TRBJ2-2|TRBV9|.|.
TGTGCCAGCAGCGTCACGGGCCGGTCGGCCGGGGAGCTGTTTTTT
CASSVTGRSAGELFF
>TRBJ2-1|TRBV5-5|.|.
TGTGCCAGCGAGCAGGGAAACAATGAGCAGTTCTTC
CASEQGNNEQFF
>TRBJ1-5|TRBV2|.|.
TGTGCCAGCAGTGACGTCCAGGGCAATCAGCCCCAGCATTTT
CASSDVQGNQPQHF
>TRBJ2-7|TRBV30|.|.
TGTGCCTGGAGTGTACAGGGTCAAGTACAGTACTTC
CAWSVQGQVQYF
>TRBJ1-1|TRBV6-2/TRBV6-3|.|.
TGTGCCAGCAGCCCCACGGCCACTGAAGCTTTCTTT
CASSPTATEAFF
>TRBJ2-1|TRBV29-1|TRBD2|.
TGCAGCGTCGCTGGACTAGCGGGAGTCAATGAGCAGTTCTTC
CSVAGLAGVNEQFF
>TRBJ1-1|TRBV15|.|.
TGTGCCACCAGCAGATCGACAGGCCCCCGGGCCCTGGCTTTCTTT
CATSRSTGPRALAFF
>TRBJ2-7|TRBV28|.|.
TGTGCCAGCAGAGAGACAGTTAGGAAGCAGTACTTC
CASRETVRKQYF
>TRBJ1-1|TRBV6-5|.|once
TGTGCCAGCACCCACGGGAGGACGGGGAACACTGAAGCTTTCTTT
CASTHGRTGNTEAFF
>TRBJ1-3|TRBV7-2|.|.
TGTGCCAGCAGAGAGGGGTCTGCAGGGCCTGGAAACACCATATATTTT
CASREGSAGPGNTIYF
>TRBJ1-2|TRBV5-4|.|.
TGTGCCAGCAGCTCCTCCCGTCCCTATGGCTACACCTTC
CASSSSRPYGYTF
>TRBJ2-1|TRBV28|TRBD2|.
TGTGCCAGCAGTCTACCCACCGGGACTAGCGGTAATGAGCAGTTCTTC
CASSLPTGTSGNEQFF
>TRBJ2-3|TRBV15|TRBD2|.
TGTGCCACCAGCAGCTCGCGGGGGGGCACAGATACGCAGTATTTT
CATSSSRGGTDTQYF
>TRBJ2-7|TRBV10-2|TRBD2|.
TGCGCCAGTTTGGGACGGGGGGTAAGCTCCTACGAGCAGTACTTC
CASLGRGVSSYEQYF
>TRBJ2-7|TRBV9|.|.
TGTGCCAGCAGCGAGGGGGGTCGGAACTACGAGCAGTACTTC
CASSEGGRNYEQYF
>TRBJ2-3|TRBV12-3/TRBV12-4|.|once
TGTGCCAGCAGTGCTGTGTGGGATACGCAGTATTTT
CASSAVWDTQYF
>TRBJ2-7|TRBV18|.|.
TGTGCCAGCTCAAGGAGGGAGGTGCTAAGCGAGCAGTACTTC
CASSRREVLSEQYF
>TRBJ2-1|TRBV5-1|.|.
TGCGCCAGCAGCCCACAGGGAGGGGACAATGAGCAGTTCTTC
CASSPQGGDNEQFF
>TRBJ1-5|TRBV4-1|.|few
TGCGCCAGCAGCCTAACACCAACCCCCGGTCAGCCCCAGCATTTT
CASSLTPTPGQPQHF
>TRBJ2-3|TRBV5-1|.|.
TGCGCCAGCAGCTTCGGCCCTACCCCTGGTACGCAGTATTTT
CASSFGPTPGTQYF
>TRBJ2-1|TRBV7-9|.|few
TGTGCCAGCAGCTTCACGAGTGAGCAGTTCTTC
CASSFTSEQFF
>TRBJ2-3|TRBV6-4|TRBD2|.
TGTGCCAGCAGTGACCCCTGGACTAGTCAGGGCACAGATACGCAGTATTTT
CASSDPWTSQGTDTQYF
>TRBJ2-5|TRBV28|.|.
TGTGCCAGCGAGGAGGGCCGAGAGACCCAGTACTTC
CASEEGRETQYF
>TRBJ2-3|TRBV2|TRBD2|.
TGTGCCAGCAGTGAACAGGCTAGCGGGAGCACAGATACGCAGTATTTT
CASSEQASGSTDTQYF
>TRBJ1-6|TRBV21-1|.|.
TGTGCCAGCACCCAACAGGTCGGGATTTGCTCACCCCTCCACTTT
CASTQQVGICSPLHF
>TRBJ2-1|TRBV28|TRBD1|.
TGTGCCAGCAGTCCCGGGACAGGGGGCAAGTACAATGAGCAGTTCTTC
CASSPGTGGKYNEQFF
>TRBJ1-1|TRBV7-9|TRBD1|.
TGTGCCAGCAGCCCGTCGGACAGGCCGAACACTGAAGCTTTCTTT
CASSPSDRPNTEAFF
>TRBJ2-5|TRBV7-8|.|.
TGTGCCAGCAGCCCTAGTGGGCGGTGGGAGACCCAGTACTTC
CASSPSGRWETQYF